The clone carrying this T cell receptor beta chain was observed once. These data come from a study of patients and donors after allogeneic stem cell transplantation. TCRdb reanalysed the RT-PCR reads using MiXCR and keeps one entry per CDR3 protein. The sample records roughly 880,000 distinct CDR3 sequences, roughly 18% being singletons. Trimming shortened V by 2 bases and J by 5 bases, and 18 bases separated the two germline ends. Germline V lookup: CDR1 LNHNV, CDR2 YYDKDF (reference sequence). The CDR3 covers 16 residues. Sequencing was performed on blood, either unsorted or a sorted T cell fraction (not recorded which). This receptor was taken from a human donor who was either an allogeneic HSCT recipient or a stem cell or donor lymphocyte infusion donor (not recorded which). It is not recorded whose cells these are; they may come from a transplant donor. The chain couples TRBV15 to TRBJ2-5; D may be TRBD2 (6 bases). This CDR3 reads CATSRNRPRGVETQYF. The DNA of the CDR3 is TGTGCCACCAGCAGAAACCGACCGCGGGGCGTGGAGACCCAGTACTTC.